One and the same sample provided the 9 T cell receptor beta chains below, sequenced in a study of cytomegalovirus exposure and HLA in healthy donors. The study ran its PCR with 60 Vbeta and 13 Jbeta primers. Sequencing used immunoSEQ multiplex PCR; TCRdb keeps in-frame clones, though not all of them. The sample shows a few hundred thousand clones, roughly 80% of them seen only once. The sequenced sample was PBMCs. The receptor set was obtained from a man aged 25 to 40 in good health and CMV-seronegative.

V and J are TRBV28 and TRBJ1-1; D might be TRBD1 (5 bases). Germline V gene data show CDR1 as MDHEN and CDR2 as SYDVKM. The V and J ends lost 2 bases and 0 bases respectively, with 16 bases between them. The length of the CDR3 is 17 residues. The CDR3 DNA is TGTGCCAGCAGTTTACCCCAGGGTGGGGATGTGAACACTGAAGCTTTCTTT. This gives the protein CASSLPQGGDVNTEAFF.

On this clone: The same CDR3 arises from other DNA sequences in this sample as well. Written as DNA, the CDR3 is TGTGCCAGCAGCGTAGATCTACAAGAGACCCAGTACTTC. Encoded protein: CASSVDLQETQYF. The chain uses TRBV9 and TRBJ2-5; D unclear. Germline CDR1 and CDR2: SGDLS and YYNGEE. The CDR3 consists of 13 residues. V was cut by 0 bases and J by 2 bases, with 5 bases left in between. Together with reference TRBV9 and TRBJ2-5, the CDR3 gives the full variable domain: DSGVTQTPKHLITATGQRVTLRCSPRSGDLSVYWYQQSLDQGLQFLIQYYNGEERAKGNILERFSAQQFPDLHSELNLSSLELGDSALYFCASSVDLQETQYFGPGTRLLVL.

This clone was detected a few times. The chain links TRBV7-2 to TRBJ2-1; 10 bases map to TRBD2. V dropped 0 bases and J dropped 8; count of bases not matched to a gene: 7. Germline V gene lookup returns CDR1 SGHTA and CDR2 FQGNSA. The CDR3 totals 16 residues. CDR3 DNA sequence: TGTGCCAGCAGCTTAGCAGGGACTAGCGTTGAACATGAGCAGTTCTTC. Protein product: CASSLAGTSVEHEQFF.

This clone has a single count. This rearrangement joins TRBV9 to TRBJ2-1; D perhaps matches TRBD2 (7 bases). V lost 4 bases and J 0 bases, leaving 17 bases between the germline ends. The CDR3 is 17 amino acids. Germline lookup yields CDR1 SGDLS and CDR2 YYNGEE. CDR3 nucleotides: TGTGCCAGCAGCCCCCGCGGGGGCCCACTCTCCTACAATGAGCAGTTCTTC. This gives the protein CASSPRGGPLSYNEQFF.

The V gene is TRBV29-1, the J gene TRBJ1-2, with D unresolved. CDR1 and CDR2 (germline): SQVTM, ANQGSEA. Trimming shortened V by 4 bases and J by 5 bases, and 11 bases separated the two germline ends. The CDR3 totals 12 residues. CDR3 protein: CSVGQQTYGYTF. CDR3 nucleotides: TGCAGCGTTGGTCAACAGACGTATGGCTACACCTTC. Combining the CDR3 with reference TRBV29-1 and TRBJ1-2 gives the whole variable domain SAVISQKPSRDICQRGTSLTIQCQVDSQVTMMFWYRQQPGQSLTLIATANQGSEATYESGFVIDKFPISRPNLTFSTLTVSNMSPEDSSIYLCSVGQQTYGYTFGSGTRLTVV.

The table lists this clone with a few counts. V gene TRBV10-3 combines with J gene TRBJ1-2, with 7 nucleotides matching TRBD1. The CDR3 consists of 15 residues. Germline V CDR1 and CDR2: ENHRY, SYGVKD. V gave up 4 bases and J gave up 2 bases; unmatched junction bases: 7. CDR3 sequence reads: CAISVGGAPNYGYTF. The CDR3 DNA sequence: TGTGCCATCAGTGTAGGGGGCGCGCCCAACTATGGCTACACCTTC.

This sequence joins TRBV2 and TRBJ2-3; TRBD1 agrees at 8 bases. V lost 8 bases, J lost 2 bases, and 9 bases stayed unmatched. Germline loops: CDR1 SNHLY, CDR2 FYNNEI. The CDR3 contains 15 residues. The CDR3 region has the DNA TGTGCCAGCCTACGACAGGGGATCATCACAGATACGCAGTATTTT. It translates to CASLRQGIITDTQYF.

The chain is built from TRBV4-1 and TRBJ2-5; 11 bases are a match to TRBD2. Germline assignment: CDR1 MGHRA and CDR2 YSYEKL. CDR3 length: 17 amino acids. Trimming removed 4 bases from V and 4 bases from J; junction bases left unmatched: 11. The CDR3 sequence is CASSLAPTSGSLETQYF. The CDR3 DNA is TGCGCCAGCAGCCTTGCACCCACTAGCGGGAGTTTAGAGACCCAGTACTTC.

The rearrangement joins TRBV7-8 to TRBJ2-7; 14 bases are shared with TRBD2. CDR3 length: 17 residues. After removal of 3 bases from V and 3 bases from J, the junction contained 7 bases not matched to a gene. The germline V gene encodes CDR1 SGHVS and CDR2 FQNEAQ. CDR3 loop: CASSLRTSGGWSYEQYF. The CDR3 DNA reads TGTGCCAGCAGCTTGCGGACTAGCGGGGGGTGGAGCTACGAGCAGTACTTC.